Below are 16 T cell receptor beta chains sequenced from a single sample in a study of CD8 T cells in ankylosing spondylitis. Study-wide results and limits: It appeared that ankylosing spondylitis blood was characterized by a TCR beta motif of under ten highly homologous variants.

TCRdb passed the 5' RACE reads through MiXCR, listing each CDR3 protein once. Found here are roughly 470,000 distinct CDR3 sequences, 25% to 30% of them singletons; the top ten hold about 0.9%. No antigen is known for these receptors. The sequencing input was blood, either unsorted or a sorted T cell fraction (not recorded which). The receptor set was obtained from a male donor with ankylosing spondylitis.

The chain couples TRBV2 to TRBJ2-5; D remains unclear. Germline CDR1 SNHLY, CDR2 FYNNEI. The CDR3 loop spans 14 amino acids. V was cut by 0 bases and J by 2 bases, with 7 bases left in between. This chain's CDR3 is CASSEARQQETQYF. CDR3 bases: TGTGCCAGCAGTGAAGCGCGGCAACAAGAGACCCAGTACTTC.

This clonotype was seen a few times. This chain's CDR3 is CASSPFLARPSNTGELFF. CDR3 in DNA: TGTGCCAGCAGCCCCTTCTTGGCCAGACCCTCGAACACCGGGGAGCTGTTTTTT. The chain has TRBV4-2 and TRBJ2-2; D call uncertain. Per the germline V gene, CDR1 is LGHNA and CDR2 is YNFKEQ. The CDR3 has 18 residues. V was pared by 4 bases and J by 0 bases, with 18 bases between.

This clonotype was seen at least ten times. The CDR3 loop is CASSLAQETQYF. In DNA, the CDR3 is TGTGCCAGCAGCTTAGCCCAAGAGACCCAGTACTTC. The rearrangement links TRBV11-2 to TRBJ2-5; D remains unclear. The CDR3 is 12 amino acids. CDR1 and CDR2 (germline): SGHAT, FQNNGV. The germline V and J ends were trimmed by 1 base and 1 base, with 1 base remaining between them.

This clonotype was seen a handful of times. The J gene is TRBJ1-5, the V gene TRBV20-1; D is unclear. The CDR3 extends over 12 amino acids. Germline V gene sequence: CDR1 DFQATT, CDR2 SNEGSKA (reference sequence). Trimming took 5 bases from V and 6 from J, leaving 11 bases between them. The CDR3 sequence is CSASEGSQPQHF. In DNA form, the CDR3 reads TGCAGTGCTTCAGAAGGGAGTCAGCCCCAGCATTTT.

The CDR3 is CASSSRQADEKLFF. The CDR3, as DNA: TGTGCCAGCAGCTCGAGACAGGCGGATGAAAAACTGTTTTTT. The chain is built from TRBV7-9 and TRBJ1-4, with TRBD1 as a possible D gene (6 bases). Per the germline V gene, CDR1 is SEHNR and CDR2 is FQNEAQ (reference sequence). CDR3 size: 14 residues. V lost 4 bases to trimming and J lost 6 bases, with 12 bases between them.

The V gene is TRBV5-1, the J gene TRBJ2-7, with TRBD2 matching 8 bases. The CDR3 has 14 residues. Trimming cost V 4 bases and J 2 bases; bases outside gene matches: 5. The germline CDR1 and CDR2 sequences are SGHRS and YFSETQ. CDR3 region: CASSELAGTYEQYF. In DNA, the CDR3 is TGCGCCAGCAGCGAGTTAGCGGGGACCTACGAGCAGTACTTC.

The V gene is TRBV20-1, the J gene TRBJ2-7, with 10 bases lining up with TRBD1. CDR3 length: 13 residues. The germline gives CDR1 DFQATT, CDR2 SNEGSKA (reference sequence). V shed 4 bases and J 1 base; nucleotides not matched to a gene: 1. CDR3 region: CSAKDRGSYEQYF. The DNA of the CDR3 is TGCAGTGCTAAGGACAGGGGGTCCTACGAGCAGTACTTC.

The chain recombines TRBV4-2 with TRBJ1-1; D gene uncertain. Germline values: CDR1 LGHNA, CDR2 YNFKEQ. The V end lost 5 bases, the J end lost 0 bases, and 7 bases lay between the germline ends. This CDR3 has 13 residues. As DNA, the CDR3 is TGTGCCAGCAGCGACACCGTGAACACTGAAGCTTTCTTT. The encoded protein is CASSDTVNTEAFF.

The chain combines TRBV20-1 with TRBJ2-1, with D tentatively TRBD1 (6 bases). This CDR3 has 15 amino acids. Looked up from germline, CDR1 is DFQATT and CDR2 is SNEGSKA (reference sequence). V was clipped by 6 bases and J by 2 bases, with 17 bases between them. CDR3 amino acids: CSADSDRPTYNEQFF. CDR3 DNA: TGCAGTGCGGATTCAGACAGGCCGACCTACAATGAGCAGTTCTTC.

The chain couples TRBV7-9 to TRBJ1-2, with 11 bases aligning to TRBD1. The germline V gene encodes CDR1 SEHNR and CDR2 FQNEAQ (reference sequence). Trimming cost V 5 bases and J 8 bases; bases outside gene matches: 7. The CDR3 loop spans 14 amino acids. The DNA for the CDR3 is TGTGCCAGCAGCCCTGGACAGGGGGCAGAAGGCTACACCTTC. It yields the protein CASSPGQGAEGYTF.

In this sample, this clonotype turned up a few times. The rearrangement uses TRBV18 and TRBJ2-5; D uncertain. V gave up 2 bases and J gave up 5 bases, with 6 bases separating them. CDR3 length: 12 residues. Per the germline V gene, CDR1 is KGHSH and CDR2 is LQKENI. The CDR3 sequence is CASSPNSETQYF. CDR3 DNA: TGTGCCAGCTCACCAAACTCGGAGACCCAGTACTTC. The full variable domain, in which reference TRBV18 and TRBJ2-5 provide the parts outside the CDR3, is NAGVMQNPRHLVRRRGQEARLRCSPMKGHSHVYWYRQLPEEGLKFMVYLQKENIIDESGMPKERFSAEFPKEGPSILRIQQVVRGDSAAYFCASSPNSETQYFGPGTRLLVL.

The J gene is TRBJ2-5, the V gene TRBV20-1; 14 bases agree with TRBD2. The CDR3 has 15 amino acids. The germline V gene encodes CDR1 DFQATT and CDR2 SNEGSKA (reference sequence). The V segment lost 6 bases and the J segment 4 bases; nucleotides outside the gene matches: 7. As DNA, the CDR3 is TGCAGTGCCAACACCGGGACTAGCGGGAGAGAGACCCAGTACTTC. It codes for CSANTGTSGRETQYF.

The CDR3 spells CASSPNISGANVLTF. The CDR3 nucleotides are TGTGCCAGCTCACCAAATATTTCTGGGGCCAACGTCCTGACTTTC. The chain joins TRBV18 to TRBJ2-6; no reliable D call. Germline V gene data show CDR1 as KGHSH and CDR2 as LQKENI. This CDR3 is built from 15 residues. Trimming took off 2 bases at V and 1 base at J, with 6 bases between the two ends.

This clonotype appeared many times. In DNA, the CDR3 is TGCGCCAGCAGCACCCTGACGGCGAACACTGAAGCTTTCTTT. Amino acid sequence: CASSTLTANTEAFF. The chain uses TRBV5-1 and TRBJ1-1; no reliable D call. The ends were cut back, 4 bases at V and 1 base at J, with 11 bases in the middle. CDR3 size: 14 residues. CDR1 is SGHRS and CDR2 is YFSETQ in the germline V gene.

The chain employs TRBV6-1 and TRBJ1-5; TRBD1 agrees at 9 bases. V lost 7 bases, J lost 3 bases, and 7 bases stayed unmatched. Germline lookup yields CDR1 MNHNS and CDR2 SASEGT. The CDR3 extends over 15 amino acids. The CDR3 DNA follows: TGTGCCAGCAACCTACAGGGGGCGATCAATCAGCCCCAGCATTTT. Amino acids: CASNLQGAINQPQHF.

The chain is built from TRBV5-6 and TRBJ2-4, with D hard to call. Trimming shortened V by 5 bases and J by 1 base, and 7 bases separated the two germline ends. This CDR3 spans 13 amino acids. CDR1 and CDR2 (germline): SGHDT, YYEEEE. The CDR3 is CASSSGAKNIQYF. The CDR3 DNA reads as TGTGCCAGCAGTTCGGGTGCCAAAAACATTCAGTACTTC.